This T cell receptor beta chain was recorded in a study of T cell changes during pregnancy in multiple sclerosis. Assay used: immunoSEQ multiplex PCR; TCRdb lists only in-frame clones, some missing. The sample holds roughly 100,000 clones, about nine tenths seen once. The CDR3 runs to 11 residues. V was trimmed by 9 bases and J by 9 bases, leaving 16 bases between them. Germline assignment: CDR1 SGHNT and CDR2 YYREEE (reference sequence). This receptor was taken from a female donor in good health, enrolled as a control in a pregnancy study. V gene TRBV5-4 combines with J gene TRBJ2-7; D is possibly TRBD1 (6 bases). Sample: peripheral blood, taken in the second trimester of pregnancy. As DNA, the CDR3 is TGTGCCATAAGGACGACACAGGGGCAGTACTTC. Encoded protein: CAIRTTQGQYF.